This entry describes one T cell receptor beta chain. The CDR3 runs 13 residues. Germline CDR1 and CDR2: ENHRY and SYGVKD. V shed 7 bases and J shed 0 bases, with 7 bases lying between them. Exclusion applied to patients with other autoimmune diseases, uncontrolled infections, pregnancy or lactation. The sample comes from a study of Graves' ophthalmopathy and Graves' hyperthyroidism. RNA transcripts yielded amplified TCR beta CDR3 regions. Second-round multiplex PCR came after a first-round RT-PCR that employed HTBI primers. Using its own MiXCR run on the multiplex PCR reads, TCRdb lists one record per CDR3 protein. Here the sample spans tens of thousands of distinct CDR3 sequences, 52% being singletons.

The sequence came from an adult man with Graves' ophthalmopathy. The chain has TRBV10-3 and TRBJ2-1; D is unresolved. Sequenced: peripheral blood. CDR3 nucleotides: TGTGCCATCATGTCTAGCTCCTACAATGAGCAGTTCTTC. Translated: CAIMSSSYNEQFF.